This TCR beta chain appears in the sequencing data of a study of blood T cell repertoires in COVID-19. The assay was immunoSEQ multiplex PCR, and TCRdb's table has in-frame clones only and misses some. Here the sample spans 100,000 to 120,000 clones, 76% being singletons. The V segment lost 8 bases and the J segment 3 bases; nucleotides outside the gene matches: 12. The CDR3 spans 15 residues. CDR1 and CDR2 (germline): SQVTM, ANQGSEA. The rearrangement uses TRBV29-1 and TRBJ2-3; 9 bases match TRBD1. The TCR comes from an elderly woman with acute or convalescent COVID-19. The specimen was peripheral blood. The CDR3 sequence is CSISVGGQGTDTQYF. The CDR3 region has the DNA TGCAGCATTTCGGTAGGGGGACAGGGTACAGATACGCAGTATTTT.